This TCR beta chain was captured in a study of somatic mutations in cytotoxic T cells in rheumatoid arthritis. The overall study: Including V beta1+ cells that were sequenced for TCRB, some T-cell populations stained with V beta antibodies were flow-sorted at nearly 100% purity.

TCRdb's table, derived via immunoSEQ multiplex PCR, lists solely in-frame clones and lacks some. Among about 25,000 clones listed, roughly 69% were seen once. Worth noting for this clone: Its antigen is currently unknown.

V lost 3 bases to trimming and J lost 3 bases, with 10 bases between them. Looked up from germline, CDR1 is SNHLY and CDR2 is FYNNEI. The CDR3 has 14 amino acids. Findings and caveats of the study: In rheumatoid arthritis patients, unlike healthy controls, CD8+ clonality rose with age.

V usage is TRBV2 and J usage is TRBJ2-3; D call uncertain. This receptor was identified in a woman aged 18 to 35 in good health. Source material: CD8+ T cells sorted from blood. The CDR3 spells CASSDGRLTDTQYF. The CDR3 DNA sequence: TGTGCCAGCAGTGACGGCAGGCTAACAGATACGCAGTATTTT.